Detailed here is one T cell receptor (beta chain). Its antigen remains unknown. MiXCR was run by TCRdb on the 5' RACE reads, yielding one entry per CDR3 protein. This sample carries about 1.7 million distinct CDR3 sequences, more than 30% of them seen once, and the ten largest clones take approximately 0.25%. This sample stems from a study of identical twins. Study conclusions and caveats: Cord blood's abundant beta clonotypes had fewer insertions, unlike memory repertoires.

Every sampled donor was Caucasian and healthy. This CDR3 is 13 amino acids long. Trimming took 5 bases from V and 8 from J; bases not matched to a gene: 6. The germline gives CDR1 SGHVS, CDR2 FQNEAQ. The specimen was cord blood. The chain has TRBV7-8 and TRBJ1-2; 9 bases match TRBD1. The clonotype comes from a newborn girl in good health. CDR3 residues: CASSPGTGQGYTF. The DNA of the CDR3 is TGTGCCAGCAGCCCTGGGACAGGGCAAGGCTACACCTTC.